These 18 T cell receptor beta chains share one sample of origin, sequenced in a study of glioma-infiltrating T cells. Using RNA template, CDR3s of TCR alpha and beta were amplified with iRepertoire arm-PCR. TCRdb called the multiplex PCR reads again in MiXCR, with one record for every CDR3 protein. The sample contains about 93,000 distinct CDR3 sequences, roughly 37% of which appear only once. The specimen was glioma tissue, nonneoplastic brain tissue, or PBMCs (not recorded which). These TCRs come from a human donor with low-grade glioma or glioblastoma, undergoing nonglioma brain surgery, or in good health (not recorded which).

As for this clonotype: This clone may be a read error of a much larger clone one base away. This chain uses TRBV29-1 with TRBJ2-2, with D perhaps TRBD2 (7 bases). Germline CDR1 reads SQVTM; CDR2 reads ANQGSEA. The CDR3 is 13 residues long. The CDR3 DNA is TGCAGCGGAGGGGGGGCGAACCCCGGGGAGCTGCTTTTT. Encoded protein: CSGGGANPGELLF.

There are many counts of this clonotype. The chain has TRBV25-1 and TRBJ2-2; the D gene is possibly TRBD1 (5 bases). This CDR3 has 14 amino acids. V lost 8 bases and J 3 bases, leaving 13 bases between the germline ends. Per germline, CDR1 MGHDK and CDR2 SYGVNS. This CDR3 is CASSLQGYTGELFF. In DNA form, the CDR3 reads TGTGCCAGCTCACTTCAGGGCTACACCGGGGAGCTGTTTTTT.

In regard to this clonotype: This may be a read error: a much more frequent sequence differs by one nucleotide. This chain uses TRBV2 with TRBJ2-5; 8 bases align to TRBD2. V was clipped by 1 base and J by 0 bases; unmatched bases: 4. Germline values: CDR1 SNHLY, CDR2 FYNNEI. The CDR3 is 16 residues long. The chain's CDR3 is CASSEGAGGYQETQYF. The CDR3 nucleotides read TGTGCCAGCAGTGAAGGGGCGGGGGGCTACCAAGAGACCCAGTACTTC.

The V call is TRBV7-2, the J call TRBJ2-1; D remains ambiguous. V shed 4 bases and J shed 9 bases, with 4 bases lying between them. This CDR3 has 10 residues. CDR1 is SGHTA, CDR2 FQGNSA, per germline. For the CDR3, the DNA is TGTGCCAGCAGCTCCCCTGAGCAGTTCTTC. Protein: CASSSPEQFF.

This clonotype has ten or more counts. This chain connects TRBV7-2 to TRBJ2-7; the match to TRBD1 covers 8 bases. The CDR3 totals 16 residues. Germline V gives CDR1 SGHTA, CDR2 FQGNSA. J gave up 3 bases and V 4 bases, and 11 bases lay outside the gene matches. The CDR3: CASSYTGQVLLYEQYF. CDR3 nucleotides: TGTGCCAGCAGCTATACGGGACAGGTTTTGCTCTACGAGCAGTACTTC.

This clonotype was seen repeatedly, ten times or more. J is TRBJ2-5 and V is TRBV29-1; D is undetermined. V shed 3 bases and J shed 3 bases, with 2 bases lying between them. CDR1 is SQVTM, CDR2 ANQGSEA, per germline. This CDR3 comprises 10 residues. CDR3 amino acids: CSVEEETQYF. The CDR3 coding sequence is TGCAGCGTTGAGGAAGAGACCCAGTACTTC.

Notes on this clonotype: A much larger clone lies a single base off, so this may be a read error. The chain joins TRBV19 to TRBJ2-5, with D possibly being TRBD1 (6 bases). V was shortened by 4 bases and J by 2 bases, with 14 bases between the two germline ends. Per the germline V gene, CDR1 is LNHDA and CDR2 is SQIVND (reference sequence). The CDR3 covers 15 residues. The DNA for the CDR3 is TGTGCCAGTAGTAATTCGGGACATCTGCAAGAGACCCAGTACTTC. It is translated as CASSNSGHLQETQYF. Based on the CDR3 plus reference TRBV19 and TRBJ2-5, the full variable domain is DGGITQSPKYLFRKEGQNVTLSCEQNLNHDAMYWYRQDPGQGLRLIYYSQIVNDFQKGDIAEGYSVSREKKESFPLTVTSAQKNPTAFYLCASSNSGHLQETQYFGPGTRLLVL.

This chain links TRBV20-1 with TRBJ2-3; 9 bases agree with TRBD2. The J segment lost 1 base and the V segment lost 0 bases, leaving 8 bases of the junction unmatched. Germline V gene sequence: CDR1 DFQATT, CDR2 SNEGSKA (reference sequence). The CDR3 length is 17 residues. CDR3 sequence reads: CSARDFQLAGRTDTQYF. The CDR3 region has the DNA TGCAGTGCTAGAGATTTCCAACTAGCGGGTCGCACAGATACGCAGTATTTT.

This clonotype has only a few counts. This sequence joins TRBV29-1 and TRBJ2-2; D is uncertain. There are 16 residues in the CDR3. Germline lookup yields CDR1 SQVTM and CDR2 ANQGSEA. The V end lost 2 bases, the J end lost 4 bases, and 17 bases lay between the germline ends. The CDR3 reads CSVEIPLGESTGELFF. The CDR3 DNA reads TGCAGCGTTGAAATCCCCCTAGGAGAGTCCACCGGGGAGCTGTTTTTT.

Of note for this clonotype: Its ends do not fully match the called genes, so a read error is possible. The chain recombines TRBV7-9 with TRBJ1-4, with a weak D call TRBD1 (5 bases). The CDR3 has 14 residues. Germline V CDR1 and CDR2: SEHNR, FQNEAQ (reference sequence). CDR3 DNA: TGTGCCAGCAGCCCCCTCCGGGGCAATGGAAAACTGTTCTTT. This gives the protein CASSPLRGNGKLFF.

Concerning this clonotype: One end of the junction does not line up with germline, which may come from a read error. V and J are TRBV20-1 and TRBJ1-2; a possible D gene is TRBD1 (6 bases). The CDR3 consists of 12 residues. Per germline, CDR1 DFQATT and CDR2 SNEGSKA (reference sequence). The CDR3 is CSATTGLYGYSF. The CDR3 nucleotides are TGCAGTGCAACGACAGGATTATATGGCTACAGCTTC.

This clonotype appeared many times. For the CDR3, the DNA is TGTGCCAGCAGTATTCGGGACAGGAAGAACACTGAAGCTTTCTTT. It translates to CASSIRDRKNTEAFF. V gene TRBV12-3 or TRBV12-4 combines with J gene TRBJ1-1, with 8 bases lining up with TRBD1. V was pared by 5 bases and J by 1 base, with 6 bases of the junction left unmatched. The CDR3 sequence is 15 residues long.

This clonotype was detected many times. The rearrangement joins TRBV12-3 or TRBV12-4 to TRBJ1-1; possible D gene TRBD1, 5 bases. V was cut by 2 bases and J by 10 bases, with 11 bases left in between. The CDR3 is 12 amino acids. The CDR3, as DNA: TGTGCCAGCAGTTTAATTGGGACGGGAGCTTTCTTT. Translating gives CASSLIGTGAFF.

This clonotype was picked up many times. The CDR3 DNA reads as TGTGCCAGCAACAGCCGCGGACTAGCGGGACCCAATGAGCAGTTCTTC. Its protein is CASNSRGLAGPNEQFF. The chain uses TRBV27 and TRBJ2-1, with 12 bases aligning to TRBD2. The CDR3 is made up of 16 amino acids. Germline V gene lookup returns CDR1 MNHEY and CDR2 SMNVEV (reference sequence). The V gene end was trimmed by 7 bases and the J gene end by 6 bases; junction bases not matched to a gene: 10.

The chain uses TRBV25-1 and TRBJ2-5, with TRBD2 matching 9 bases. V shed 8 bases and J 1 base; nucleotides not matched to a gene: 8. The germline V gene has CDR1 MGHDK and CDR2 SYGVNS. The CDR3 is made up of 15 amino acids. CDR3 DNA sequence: TGTGCCAGCGGACCGAGACTAGCGGTCCAAGAGACCCAGTACTTC. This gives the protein CASGPRLAVQETQYF.

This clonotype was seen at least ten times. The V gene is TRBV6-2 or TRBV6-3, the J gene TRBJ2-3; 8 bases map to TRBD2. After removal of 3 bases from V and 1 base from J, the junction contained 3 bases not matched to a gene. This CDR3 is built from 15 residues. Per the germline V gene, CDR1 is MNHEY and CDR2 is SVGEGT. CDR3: CASSYPTSGTDTQYF. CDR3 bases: TGTGCCAGCAGTTATCCGACTAGCGGCACAGATACGCAGTATTTT.

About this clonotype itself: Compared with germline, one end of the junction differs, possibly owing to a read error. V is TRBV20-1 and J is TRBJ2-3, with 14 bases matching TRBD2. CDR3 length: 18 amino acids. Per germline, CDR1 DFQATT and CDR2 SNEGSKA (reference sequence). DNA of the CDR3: TGCAGTGCCCTGAGGGGACTAGCGGGAGCGTATGGGACAGATACGAAGTATTTT. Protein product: CSALRGLAGAYGTDTKYF.

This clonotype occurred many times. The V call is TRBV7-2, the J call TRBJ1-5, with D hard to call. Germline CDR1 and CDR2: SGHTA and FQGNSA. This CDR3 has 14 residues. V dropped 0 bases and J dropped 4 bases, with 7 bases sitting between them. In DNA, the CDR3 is TGTGCCAGCAGCTTAGCACAGACAAATCAGCCCCAGCATTTT. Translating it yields CASSLAQTNQPQHF.